Listed below are T cell receptor beta chains from one sample, sequenced in a study of CD8+ T cells in alopecia areata. Repertoires were generated with immunoSEQ multiplex PCR, while TCRdb's copy carries only in-frame clones and drops some. The sample has about 150,000 clones; 50% to 65% are singletons. The sample here was CD8+ T cells sorted from blood, taken at week 0. The origin of the receptors is a human donor with alopecia areata. Both conserved end residues are part of each CDR3. Fields, in order: clone size, J gene, D gene, V gene, CDR3 DNA, CDR3 protein. The D gene is left open where the match is weak. The size entry is marked missing in some rows and otherwise reads once, few, many or a size class.

NA | TRBJ1-2 | NA | TRBV25-1 | TGTGCCAGTTACGGGGATGACTATGGCTACACCTTC | CASYGDDYGYTF
NA | TRBJ2-5 | NA | TRBV12-5 | TGTGCTAGTGGCTATCCTAGTGGCCAAGAGACCCAGTACTTC | CASGYPSGQETQYF
NA | TRBJ1-2 | NA | TRBV30 | TGTGCCTGGAGAGCAGATGGCTACACCTTC | CAWRADGYTF
few | TRBJ2-1 | NA | TRBV10-3 | TGTGCCATCAGTGATGGGATCAATGAGCAGTTCTTC | CAISDGINEQFF
NA | TRBJ1-5 | NA | TRBV13 | TGTGCCAGCAGTTTCCAACAGGAGGTAGGACAGCCCCAGCATTTT | CASSFQQEVGQPQHF
NA | TRBJ1-1 | NA | TRBV7-9 | TGTGCCAGCAGCTTGGGACACAACACTGAAGCTTTCTTT | CASSLGHNTEAFF
NA | TRBJ2-7 | TRBD1 | TRBV27 | TGTGCCAGCAGTTTTGACAGGGCTGGCGAGCAGTACTTC | CASSFDRAGEQYF
few | TRBJ1-5 | NA | TRBV5-1 | TGCGCCAGCAGCTTGGGGGGTGAAGGTCAGCCCCAGCATTTT | CASSLGGEGQPQHF
NA | TRBJ2-7 | NA | TRBV30 | TGTGCCTGGAGTGATGACATGGGGCAGTACTTC | CAWSDDMGQYF
NA | TRBJ1-1 | TRBD1 | TRBV25-1 | TGTGCCAGCAGTGCGATAAACTCGGGACAGGGGAACACTGAAGCTTTCTTT | CASSAINSGQGNTEAFF
NA | TRBJ2-7 | NA | TRBV7-9 | TGTGCCAGCAGCTTATCCGGGGGGCTAAACGAGCAGTACTTC | CASSLSGGLNEQYF
NA | TRBJ2-1 | TRBD2 | TRBV9 | TGTGCCAGCAGCGGATCCGGGACTATCAATGAGCAGTTCTTC | CASSGSGTINEQFF
NA | TRBJ2-1 | NA | TRBV30 | TGTGCCTGGAGTGTAAACCGCCTCTACAATGAGCAGTTCTTC | CAWSVNRLYNEQFF
few | TRBJ1-1 | TRBD1 | TRBV29-1 | TGCAGCGTTGAGAGCAGGGGGCACACTGAAGCTTTCTTT | CSVESRGHTEAFF
NA | TRBJ2-7 | NA | TRBV27 | TGTGCCAGCAGTATCGACAGGTTCTCCTACGAGCAGTACTTC | CASSIDRFSYEQYF